This TCR beta chain was recorded in a study of blood T cell repertoires in COVID-19. Background on the study: COVID-19 samples, acute and convalescent, were from the United States, Italy and Spain. T cells, B-cell-depleted T cells, or PBMCs provided the cDNA or gDNA that served as material.

The length of the CDR3 is 17 residues. Looked up from germline, CDR1 is SGHTA and CDR2 is FQGNSA. The V end lost 1 base, the J end lost 1 base, and 16 bases lay between the germline ends. Authors' methods: Researchers report that nucleated cell counts were estimated from reference gene primer amplification. Here immunoSEQ multiplex PCR was the method, and the copy in TCRdb shows in-frame clones only, minus some. V and J calls and clone size are as listed in that table; D and trimming were resolved from the DNA. This table has roughly 260,000 clones, roughly 82% appearing once. The chain couples TRBV7-2 to TRBJ1-2, with D possibly being TRBD1 (5 bases). The receptor was derived from a woman in her 70s with acute or convalescent COVID-19. Specimen: peripheral blood. The CDR3 sequence: CASSLGGGLGLNYGYTF. DNA of the CDR3: TGTGCCAGCAGCTTAGGGGGGGGATTGGGCCTTAACTATGGCTACACCTTC.